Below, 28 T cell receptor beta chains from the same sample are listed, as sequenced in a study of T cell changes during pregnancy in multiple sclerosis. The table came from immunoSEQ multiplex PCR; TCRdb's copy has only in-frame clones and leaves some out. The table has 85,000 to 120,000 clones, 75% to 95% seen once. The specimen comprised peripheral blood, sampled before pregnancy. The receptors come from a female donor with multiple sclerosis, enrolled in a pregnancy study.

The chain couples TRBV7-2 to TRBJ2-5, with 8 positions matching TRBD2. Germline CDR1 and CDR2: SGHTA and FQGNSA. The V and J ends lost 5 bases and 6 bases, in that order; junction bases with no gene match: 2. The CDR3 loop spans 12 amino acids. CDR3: CASSRGGKTQYF. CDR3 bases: TGTGCCAGCAGCCGGGGGGGGAAGACCCAGTACTTC.

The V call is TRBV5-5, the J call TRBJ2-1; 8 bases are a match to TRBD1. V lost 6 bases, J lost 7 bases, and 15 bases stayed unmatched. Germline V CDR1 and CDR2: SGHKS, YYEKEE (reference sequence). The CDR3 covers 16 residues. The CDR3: CASMPPPDRVMNEQFF. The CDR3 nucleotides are TGTGCCAGCATGCCCCCCCCGGACAGGGTGATGAATGAGCAGTTCTTC. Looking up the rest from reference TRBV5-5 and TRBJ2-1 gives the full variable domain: DAGVTQSPTHLIKTRGQQVTLRCSPISGHKSVSWYQQVLGQGPQFIFQYYEKEERGRGNFPDRFSARQFPNYSSELNVNALLLGDSALYLCASMPPPDRVMNEQFFGPGTRLTVL.

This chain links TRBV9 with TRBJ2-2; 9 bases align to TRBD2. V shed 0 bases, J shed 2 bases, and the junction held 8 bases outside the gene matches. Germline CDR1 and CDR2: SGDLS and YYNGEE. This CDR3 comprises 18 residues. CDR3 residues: CASSVVNSGGFNTGELFF. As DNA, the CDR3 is TGTGCCAGCAGCGTAGTGAATAGCGGGGGTTTTAACACCGGGGAGCTGTTTTTT.

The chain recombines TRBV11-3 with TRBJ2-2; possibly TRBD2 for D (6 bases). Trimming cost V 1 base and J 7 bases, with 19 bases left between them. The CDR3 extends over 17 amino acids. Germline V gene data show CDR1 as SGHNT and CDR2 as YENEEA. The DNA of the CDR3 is TGTGCCAGCAGCTTAGGCGGTAGCGGATCACGCTACGGGGAGCTGTTTTTT. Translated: CASSLGGSGSRYGELFF.

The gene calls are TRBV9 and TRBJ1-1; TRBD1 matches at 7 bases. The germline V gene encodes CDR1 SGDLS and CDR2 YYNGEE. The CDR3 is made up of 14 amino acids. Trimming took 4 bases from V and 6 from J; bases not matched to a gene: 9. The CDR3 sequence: CASSLTTGRAEAFF. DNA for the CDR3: TGTGCCAGCAGCCTTACGACAGGGAGAGCTGAAGCTTTCTTT.

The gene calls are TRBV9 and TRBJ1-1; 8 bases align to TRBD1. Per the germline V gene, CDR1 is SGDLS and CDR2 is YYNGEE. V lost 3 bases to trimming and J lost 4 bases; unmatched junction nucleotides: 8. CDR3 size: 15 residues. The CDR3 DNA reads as TGTGCCAGCAGCGCCAGGGGGCAACGAGGCACTGAAGCTTTCTTT. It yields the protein CASSARGQRGTEAFF.

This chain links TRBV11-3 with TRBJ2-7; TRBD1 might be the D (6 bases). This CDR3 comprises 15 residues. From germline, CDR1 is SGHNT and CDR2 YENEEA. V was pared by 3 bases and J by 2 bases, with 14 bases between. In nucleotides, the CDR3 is TGTGCCAGCAGCTTCCACACAGGGTACCCCTACGAGCAGTACTTC. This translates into CASSFHTGYPYEQYF.

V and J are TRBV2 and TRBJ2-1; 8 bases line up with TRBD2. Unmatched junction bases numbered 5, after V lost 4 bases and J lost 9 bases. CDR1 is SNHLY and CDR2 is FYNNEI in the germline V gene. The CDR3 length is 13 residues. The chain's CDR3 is CASSAGLAGEQFF. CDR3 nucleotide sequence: TGTGCCAGCAGTGCAGGCCTAGCGGGTGAGCAGTTCTTC.

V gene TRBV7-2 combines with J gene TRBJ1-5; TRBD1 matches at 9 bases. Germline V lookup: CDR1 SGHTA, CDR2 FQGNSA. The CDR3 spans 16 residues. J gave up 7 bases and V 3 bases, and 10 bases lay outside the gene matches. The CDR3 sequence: CASSFAGQGVSQPQHF. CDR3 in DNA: TGTGCCAGCAGCTTCGCGGGACAGGGAGTATCGCAGCCCCAGCATTTT.

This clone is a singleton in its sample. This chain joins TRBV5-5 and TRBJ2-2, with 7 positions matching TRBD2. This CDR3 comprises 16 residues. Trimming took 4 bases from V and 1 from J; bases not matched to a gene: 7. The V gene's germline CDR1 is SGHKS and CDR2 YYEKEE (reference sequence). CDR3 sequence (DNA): TGTGCCAGCAGCCCGCAGGGCGGGGGGAACACCGGGGAGCTGTTTTTT. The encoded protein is CASSPQGGGNTGELFF.

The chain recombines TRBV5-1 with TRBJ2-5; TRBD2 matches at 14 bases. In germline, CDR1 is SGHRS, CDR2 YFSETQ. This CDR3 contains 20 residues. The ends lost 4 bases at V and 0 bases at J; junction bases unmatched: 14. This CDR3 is CASSLRGGLAGGVYQETQYF. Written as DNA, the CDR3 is TGCGCCAGCAGCCTCAGAGGTGGACTAGCGGGGGGTGTGTACCAAGAGACCCAGTACTTC.

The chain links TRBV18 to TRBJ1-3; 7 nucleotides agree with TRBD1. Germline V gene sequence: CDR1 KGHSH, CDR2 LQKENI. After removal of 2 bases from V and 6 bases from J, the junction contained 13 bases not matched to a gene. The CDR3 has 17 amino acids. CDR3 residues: CASSPSGQASHSNTIYF. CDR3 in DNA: TGTGCCAGCTCACCATCCGGACAGGCAAGCCATTCAAACACCATATATTTT.

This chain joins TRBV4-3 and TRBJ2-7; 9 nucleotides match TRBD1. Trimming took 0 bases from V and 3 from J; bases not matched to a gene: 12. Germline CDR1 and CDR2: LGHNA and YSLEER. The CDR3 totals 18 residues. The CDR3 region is CASSQDLGTGTLNYEQYF. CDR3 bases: TGCGCCAGCAGCCAAGATCTGGGGACAGGGACCTTAAACTACGAGCAGTACTTC.

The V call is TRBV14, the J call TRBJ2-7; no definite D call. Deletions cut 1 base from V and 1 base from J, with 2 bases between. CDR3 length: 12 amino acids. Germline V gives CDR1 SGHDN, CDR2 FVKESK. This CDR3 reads CASSQVSYEQYF. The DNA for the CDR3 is TGTGCCAGCAGCCAAGTATCCTACGAGCAGTACTTC.

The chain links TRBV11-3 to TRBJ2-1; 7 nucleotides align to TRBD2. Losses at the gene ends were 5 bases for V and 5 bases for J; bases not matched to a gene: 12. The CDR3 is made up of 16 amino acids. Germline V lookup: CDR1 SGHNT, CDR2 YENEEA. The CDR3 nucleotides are TGTGCCAGCAGCCCCCACACGCTAGCGGAGAACAATGAGCAGTTCTTC. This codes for CASSPHTLAENNEQFF.

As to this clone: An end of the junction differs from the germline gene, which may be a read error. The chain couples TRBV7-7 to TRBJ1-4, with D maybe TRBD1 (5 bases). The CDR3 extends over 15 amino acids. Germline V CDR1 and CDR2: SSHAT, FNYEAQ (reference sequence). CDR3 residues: CASSPTPGRNEKLFF. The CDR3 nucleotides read TGTGCTAGCAGCCCGACCCCAGGGCGGAATGAAAAACTGTTTTTT.

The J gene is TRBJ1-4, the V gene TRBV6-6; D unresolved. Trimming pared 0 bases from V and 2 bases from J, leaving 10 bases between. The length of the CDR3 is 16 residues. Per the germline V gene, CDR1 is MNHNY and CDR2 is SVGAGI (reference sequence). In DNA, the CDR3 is TGTGCCAGCAGTTACTCGATGGCACAGACTAATGAAAAACTGTTTTTT. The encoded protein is CASSYSMAQTNEKLFF.

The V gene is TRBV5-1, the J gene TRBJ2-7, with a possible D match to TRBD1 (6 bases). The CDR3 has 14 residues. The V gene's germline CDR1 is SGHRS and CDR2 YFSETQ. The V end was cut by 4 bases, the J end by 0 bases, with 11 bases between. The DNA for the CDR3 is TGCGCCAGCAGCCTCAAGGACAGCTCCTACGAGCAGTACTTC. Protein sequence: CASSLKDSSYEQYF.

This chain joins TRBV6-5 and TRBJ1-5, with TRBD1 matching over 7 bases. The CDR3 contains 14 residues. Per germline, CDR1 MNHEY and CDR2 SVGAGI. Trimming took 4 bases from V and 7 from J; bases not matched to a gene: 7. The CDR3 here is CASSFRGLEQPQHF. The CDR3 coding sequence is TGTGCCAGCAGTTTTAGGGGGCTCGAACAGCCCCAGCATTTT.

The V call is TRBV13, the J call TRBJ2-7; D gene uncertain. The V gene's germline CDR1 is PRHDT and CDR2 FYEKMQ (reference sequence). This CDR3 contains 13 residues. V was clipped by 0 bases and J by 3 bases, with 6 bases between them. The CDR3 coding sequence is TGTGCCAGCAGCTTAGGGCTAGACTACGAGCAGTACTTC. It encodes CASSLGLDYEQYF.

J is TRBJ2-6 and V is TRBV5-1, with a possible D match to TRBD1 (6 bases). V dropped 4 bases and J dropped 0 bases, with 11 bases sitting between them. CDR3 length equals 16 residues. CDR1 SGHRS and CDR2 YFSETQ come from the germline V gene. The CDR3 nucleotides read TGCGCCAGCAGCGTTGGACAGATCTCTGGGGCCAACGTCCTGACTTTC. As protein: CASSVGQISGANVLTF.

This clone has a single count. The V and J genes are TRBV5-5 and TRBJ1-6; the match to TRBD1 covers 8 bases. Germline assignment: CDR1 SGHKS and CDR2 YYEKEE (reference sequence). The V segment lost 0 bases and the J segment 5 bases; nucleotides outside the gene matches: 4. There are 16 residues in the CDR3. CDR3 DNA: TGTGCCAGCAGCTTGGGACAGGGGCGGCATAATTCACCCCTCCACTTT. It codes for CASSLGQGRHNSPLHF.

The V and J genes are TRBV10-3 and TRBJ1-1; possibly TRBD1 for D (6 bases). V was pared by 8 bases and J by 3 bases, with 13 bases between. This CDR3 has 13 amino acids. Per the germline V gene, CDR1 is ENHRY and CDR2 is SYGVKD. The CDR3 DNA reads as TGTGCCATCCGTCATGGGGGCGACACTGAAGCTTTCTTT. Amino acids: CAIRHGGDTEAFF.

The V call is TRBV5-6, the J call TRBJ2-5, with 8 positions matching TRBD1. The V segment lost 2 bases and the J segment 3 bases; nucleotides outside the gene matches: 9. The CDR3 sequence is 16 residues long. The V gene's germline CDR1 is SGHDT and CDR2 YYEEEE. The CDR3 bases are TGTGCCAGCAGCTTCAGGGGGCTGAGTTGGGAAGAGACCCAGTACTTC. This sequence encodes CASSFRGLSWEETQYF.

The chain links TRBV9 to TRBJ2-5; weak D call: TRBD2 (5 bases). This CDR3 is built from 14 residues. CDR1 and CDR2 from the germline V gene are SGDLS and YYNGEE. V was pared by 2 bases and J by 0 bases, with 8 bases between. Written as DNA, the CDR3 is TGTGCCAGCAGCGTCGCGGGCAACCAAGAGACCCAGTACTTC. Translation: CASSVAGNQETQYF.

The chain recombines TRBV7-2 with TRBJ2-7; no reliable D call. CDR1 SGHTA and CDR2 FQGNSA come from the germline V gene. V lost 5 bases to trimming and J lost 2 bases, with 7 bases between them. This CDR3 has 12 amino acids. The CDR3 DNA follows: TGTGCCAGCAGCGGCGGTCCCTACGAGCAGTACTTC. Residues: CASSGGPYEQYF. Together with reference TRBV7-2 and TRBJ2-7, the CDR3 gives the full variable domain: GAGVSQSPSNKVTEKGKDVELRCDPISGHTALYWYRQSLGQGLEFLIYFQGNSAPDKSGLPSDRFSAERTGGSVSTLTIQRTQQEDSAVYLCASSGGPYEQYFGPGTRLTVT.

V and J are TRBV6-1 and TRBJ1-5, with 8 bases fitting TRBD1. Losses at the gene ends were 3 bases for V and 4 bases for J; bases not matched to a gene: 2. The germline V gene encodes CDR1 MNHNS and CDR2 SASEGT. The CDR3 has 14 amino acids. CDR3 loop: CASSETGVNQPQHF. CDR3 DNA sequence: TGTGCCAGCAGTGAGACAGGGGTGAATCAGCCCCAGCATTTT.

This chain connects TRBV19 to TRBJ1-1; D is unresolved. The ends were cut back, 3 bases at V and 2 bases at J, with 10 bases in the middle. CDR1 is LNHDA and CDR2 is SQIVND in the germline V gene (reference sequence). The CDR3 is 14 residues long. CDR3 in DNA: TGTGCCAGTAGTATGGGCAGCCTAAACACTGAAGCTTTCTTT. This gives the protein CASSMGSLNTEAFF.